A selection of T cell receptor beta chains follows, all from one sample in a study of cytomegalovirus exposure and HLA in healthy donors. The repertoire was sequenced with immunoSEQ multiplex PCR; TCRdb's copy has only in-frame clones and lacks some. Of some 290,000 clones listed, roughly 88% are singletons. Sequencing was done on a sample of PBMCs. These receptors came from a man aged 30 to 39 in good health and CMV-seronegative. Both conserved end residues are part of each CDR3. D genes are given only for firm matches. Clone size is given for some rows only: seen once, a few or many times, or a class if the clone is expanded.

CASSPRGTNSYEQYF | TGTGCCAGCAGCCCGAGAGGGACTAACTCCTACGAGCAGTACTTC | TRBV7-8 | TRBD2 | TRBJ2-7 | .
CASSSFAETQYF | TGTGCCAGCAGTTCATTCGCGGAGACCCAGTACTTC | TRBV6-1 | . | TRBJ2-5 | .
CASSVGLHSPLHF | TGCGCCAGCAGTGTCGGGTTACATTCACCCCTCCACTTT | TRBV10-2 | . | TRBJ1-6 | .
CASSPGRGTETQYF | TGTGCCAGCAGTCCCGGGAGGGGGACGGAGACCCAGTACTTC | TRBV6-5 | TRBD2 | TRBJ2-5 | .
CASTPGGGGANQPQHF | TGTGCCAGCACCCCGGGGGGGGGAGGGGCTAATCAGCCCCAGCATTTT | TRBV27 | . | TRBJ1-5 | .
CASRMGQGKGKSSGNTIYF | TGTGCCAGCAGGATGGGGCAGGGAAAAGGAAAGAGCTCTGGAAACACCATATATTTT | TRBV11-2 | . | TRBJ1-3 | .
CASSLGGSGELFF | TGTGCCAGCAGCTTAGGGGGTTCCGGGGAGCTGTTTTTT | TRBV6-5 | . | TRBJ2-2 | .
CASSSPGQGFSTDTQYF | TGTGCCAGCAGTTCTCCGGGACAGGGTTTTAGCACAGATACGCAGTATTTT | TRBV27 | TRBD1 | TRBJ2-3 | once
CASSEAFVGQSYGYTF | TGTGCCAGCAGTGAGGCTTTCGTAGGACAGTCCTATGGCTACACCTTC | TRBV6-1 | . | TRBJ1-2 | .
CASQASSPPTFGYTF | TGCGCCAGCCAAGCCTCCTCGCCTCCAACCTTTGGCTACACCTTC | TRBV10-2 | . | TRBJ1-2 | .
CASTNTGHRNEQYF | TGTGCCAGCACAAATACGGGACACAGGAACGAGCAGTACTTC | TRBV27 | . | TRBJ2-7 | .
CASSAPGGTGELFF | TGTGCCAGCAGCGCCCCAGGGGGCACCGGGGAGCTGTTTTTT | TRBV9 | TRBD1 | TRBJ2-2 | .
CASSTGGVPTEAFF | TGTGCCAGTAGTACGGGGGGAGTGCCCACTGAAGCTTTCTTT | TRBV19 | . | TRBJ1-1 | .
CASSLGANYGYTF | TGTGCCAGCAGCTTGGGGGCGAACTATGGCTACACCTTC | TRBV11-2 | . | TRBJ1-2 | .
CASSLFRLAGSYEQYF | TGTGCCAGCAGCTTATTCCGACTAGCGGGGTCCTACGAGCAGTACTTC | TRBV7-2 | TRBD2 | TRBJ2-7 | .
CASSDASGGSDTQYF | TGTGCCAGCAGTGACGCTAGCGGGGGGTCAGATACGCAGTATTTT | TRBV6-4 | TRBD2 | TRBJ2-3 | once
CATSGDRGLYTEAFF | TGTGCCACCAGCGGGGACAGGGGGCTTTACACTGAAGCTTTCTTT | TRBV15 | TRBD1 | TRBJ1-1 | .
CASSGTGAGSAEAFF | TGCGCCAGCAGCGGGACAGGAGCCGGCTCGGCTGAAGCTTTCTTT | TRBV10-1 | TRBD1 | TRBJ1-1 | .
CASSPQMLQGTTGSNQPQHF | TGTGCCAGCTCACCTCAAATGTTACAGGGGACCACCGGTAGCAATCAGCCCCAGCATTTT | TRBV18 | TRBD1 | TRBJ1-5 | .
CAISAAGGEQYF | TGTGCCATCTCAGCGGCGGGGGGCGAGCAGTACTTC | TRBV2 | TRBD2 | TRBJ2-7 | .
CASSSGGSSVAYEQYF | TGTGCCAGCAGCTCGGGGGGCAGTTCGGTCGCCTACGAGCAGTACTTC | TRBV5-5 | . | TRBJ2-7 | once
CASSPFVTGATDYNSPLHF | TGTGCCAGTAGCCCTTTTGTAACAGGGGCCACAGATTATAATTCACCCCTCCACTTT | TRBV19 | TRBD1 | TRBJ1-6 | .
CASSLEFRGSGELFF | TGCGCCAGCAGCTTGGAATTTAGGGGGTCCGGGGAGCTGTTTTTT | TRBV5-1 | . | TRBJ2-2 | .